The clone carrying this T cell receptor beta chain was observed a handful of times. Its specificity is unknown. One end of the junction varies from germline; a read error may be responsible. The record originates from a study of T cells in Graves' hyperthyroidism and ophthalmopathy. Amplification targeted TCR beta CDR3 regions from RNA transcripts. Primed by the HTBI set, a first-round RT-PCR was run on the TCR CDR3. TCRdb passed the multiplex PCR reads through MiXCR, listing each CDR3 protein once. The profile covers nearly 750,000 distinct CDR3 sequences, with just over 35% appearing a single time and around 30% taken by the ten largest. The CDR3 is 16 amino acids. Germline V gene lookup returns CDR1 ENHRY and CDR2 SYGVKD. Study results and limitations: Most thyroid clonotypes expanded above 0.001 were also detected in blood. Model output signaled ophthalmopathy a median approximately 6.2 months ahead of onset.

Newly diagnosed hyperthyroidism, duration under 2 months, in patients aged 18 to 65. The rearrangement uses TRBV10-3 and TRBJ2-2; D may be TRBD2 (6 bases). Sequencing was done on a sample of blood. The clonotype originates from a woman in her thirties or forties with Graves' hyperthyroidism. CDR3 in amino acids: CASSAGRGTDTGELFF. CDR3 in DNA: TGTGCCAGCAGTGCGGGACGCGGAACTGACACCGGGGAGCTGTTTTTT.